This TCR beta chain appears in the sequencing data of a study of blood T cell repertoires in COVID-19. Overall study: Sites in the United States, Italy and Spain provided acute and convalescent COVID-19 samples. T cells, B-cell-depleted T cells, or PBMCs provided the cDNA or gDNA that served as material.

Per germline, CDR1 SGDLS and CDR2 YYNGEE. This CDR3 is 15 amino acids long. V was shortened by 0 bases and J by 5 bases, with 9 bases between the two germline ends. TCRdb keeps only in-frame clones here, not all; method: immunoSEQ multiplex PCR. The sample has about 150,000 clones, 80% to 90% seen once. This TCR was recovered from a man between 65 and 85 years old with acute or convalescent COVID-19. The sequencing sample was made of peripheral blood. The chain combines TRBV9 with TRBJ1-6, with D possibly TRBD1 on 5 matching bases. CDR3 sequence: CASSVDAGNNSPLHF. CDR3 sequence (DNA): TGTGCCAGCAGCGTAGACGCAGGGAATAATTCACCCCTCCACTTT.